These 3 T cell receptor beta chains originate from one sample sequenced in a study of OX40 agonist ivuxolimab in advanced cancers. TCRdb keeps only in-frame clones here, not all; method: immunoSEQ multiplex PCR. The repertoire consists of 55,000 to 60,000 clones, with approximately 75% occurring once and the leading ten covering 0.75% to 0.8%. This material consisted of CD4+ or CD8+ T cells sorted from blood, taken in a trial of the OX40 agonist ivuxolimab. These receptors all stem from an adult with an advanced solid tumor such as melanoma, head and neck, liver or kidney cancer.

CDR3 DNA sequence: TGTGCCAGCAGCCAAGATAGCGGGGGGGTCACAGATACGCAGTATTTT. This sequence encodes CASSQDSGGVTDTQYF. The chain joins TRBV4-2 to TRBJ2-3, with 11 bases matching TRBD2. V lost 0 bases, J lost 2 bases, and 1 base stayed unmatched. The length of the CDR3 is 16 residues. Germline loops: CDR1 LGHNA, CDR2 YNFKEQ.

The chain links TRBV9 to TRBJ2-6, with 8 bases aligning to TRBD1. CDR3 size: 20 residues. With 0 bases clipped from V and 0 bases from J, the junction kept 11 bases outside the gene matches. Germline assignment: CDR1 SGDLS and CDR2 YYNGEE. The CDR3 protein is CASSVARTGLILSGANVLTF. CDR3 nucleotides: TGTGCCAGCAGCGTAGCCCGGACAGGGTTAATCCTCTCTGGGGCCAACGTCCTGACTTTC.

The chain carries TRBV2 and TRBJ2-1, with D tentatively TRBD1 or TRBD2 (6 bases each). The V end was cut by 3 bases, the J end by 0 bases, with 18 bases between. Per germline, CDR1 SNHLY and CDR2 FYNNEI. This CDR3 comprises 18 residues. The CDR3 DNA reads TGTGCCAGCAGTGAGGCACGGGGGCCATTCAGCTCCTACAATGAGCAGTTCTTC. Translation: CASSEARGPFSSYNEQFF.